This TCR beta chain derives from a study of STAT5B mutations in CD4+ large granular lymphocyte leukemia. Study context: Healthy donors showed HLA-associated enrichment of the CDR3 'QG' motif. Study-level findings and limits: 8/27 top patient clones versus 2/35 control clones were TRBV06-family. Patient CD4-sorted repertoires looked more clonal than healthy CD4+ repertoires, even without putative leukemic clones.

The V and J ends lost 2 bases and 13 bases respectively, with 24 bases between them. The germline CDR1 and CDR2 sequences are GTSNPN and SVGIG (reference sequence). The CDR3 sequence is 14 residues long. Buffy coats from healthy blood donors served as controls. Sequenced by immunoSEQ multiplex PCR; TCRdb stores in-frame clones only, minus some. The data contain around 32,000 clones, around 66% of them singletons. This clone showed up just a few times. Its antigen remains unidentified. The chain uses TRBV30 and TRBJ2-7; weak D call: TRBD1 (6 bases). The sequenced material came from CD4+ T cells from blood buffy coats. The TCR sequence derives from a human donor in good health. The CDR3 loop reads CAWSIRDRGWKSYF. CDR3 coding DNA: TGTGCCTGGAGTATCCGGGATAGGGGGTGGAAATCCTACTTC.